This T cell receptor beta chain emerged from a study of T cell repertoires in cytomegalovirus infection. Study summary: Public TCR beta signature analysis indicated the presence of both CMV infection and matching HLA type. Broader study findings: HLA-C-restricted CMV-specific TCR beta clonotypes were dominant in the ex vivo response.

This clonotype was seen at least ten times. Antigen specificity is unknown. V lost 9 bases and J 3 bases, leaving 14 bases between the germline ends. Germline V gives CDR1 SGHVS, CDR2 FQNEAQ. There are 14 residues in the CDR3. TCRdb fed the reads into MiXCR, producing one record per CDR3 protein. The sample includes some 300,000 distinct CDR3 sequences, approximately 14% of them seen just once. The genes are TRBV7-8 and TRBJ2-2; maybe TRBD1 (5 bases). Sequencing input: PBMCs. The receptor's source is a human donor in good health (CMV status not recorded). Some clones in this sample may be carry-over from other donors' samples. CDR3 nucleotide sequence: TGTGCCAGTTCAGGGTGGTCGGACACCGGGGAGCTGTTTTTT. As protein: CASSGWSDTGELFF. Supplemented by reference TRBV7-8 and TRBJ2-2, the full variable domain reads GAGVSQSPRYKVAKRGQDVALRCDPISGHVSLFWYQQALGQGPEFLTYFQNEAQLDKSGLPSDRFFAERPEGSVSTLKIQRTQQEDSAVYLCASSGWSDTGELFFGEGSRLTVL.